A selection of T cell receptor beta chains follows, all from one sample in a study of T cells in Graves' hyperthyroidism and ophthalmopathy. Via MiXCR, TCRdb re-called the multiplex PCR reads, giving one row per CDR3 protein. The sample lists hundreds of thousands of distinct CDR3 sequences; around 14% were seen once. Sequenced input: blood. Receptor source: a woman aged 18-35 years with Graves' hyperthyroidism. Both conserved end residues are part of each CDR3.

TRBJ2-1	TRBV20-1	CSAHLLTSGSNYNEQLF
TRBJ2-6	TRBV6-1	CASAVGFWGANVLTF
TRBJ2-5	TRBV11-2	CASNPQGEETQYF
TRBJ1-5	TRBV28	CASSLSLEGQPQHF
TRBJ1-5	TRBV28	CASSSDRVSNQPQHF
TRBJ1-6	TRBV13	CASSSQGPLNSPLHF
TRBJ2-2	TRBV10-3	CAISESGLAPGELFF
TRBJ2-5	TRBV28	CASSIMSGTGKTQYF
TRBJ1-4	TRBV5-1	CASSEGQGALSEKLFF
TRBJ2-5	TRBV20-1	CSAIGGPGTQYF
TRBJ1-2	TRBV2	CASSGTGTGGASSDLGPYGYTF
TRBJ1-1	TRBV6-1	CASTPVRGQVHTEAFF
TRBJ1-1	TRBV29-1	CSVDGMNTEAFF
TRBJ2-7	TRBV28	CASSLGLAGGYEQYF
TRBJ2-3	TRBV6-4	CASSTLAGGLTDTQYF
TRBJ2-1	TRBV5-1	CASSPPTLSSYNEQFF
TRBJ2-5	TRBV20-1	CRTGVGETQYF
TRBJ2-5	TRBV7-2	CASSSPRGQETQYF
TRBJ1-5	TRBV15	CATSRDVWGSNQPQHF